This T cell receptor beta chain was identified during a study of CD8 T cells in ankylosing spondylitis. Findings of the study overall: The study identified a TCR beta motif of under ten highly homologous variants that appeared characteristic of ankylosing spondylitis blood. Disease-linked clones were CD8+ and relatively rare in peripheral blood. Both synovial fluid and blood in reactive arthritis had previously been reported to carry some motif variants. Researchers reportedly found disease-linked clones significantly enriched in matched ankylosing spondylitis synovial fluid.

This clonotype was counted many times. Its antigen is unidentified. Researchers built TCR beta libraries using quantitative 5'-RACE with molecular barcodes. TCRdb passed the 5' RACE reads through MiXCR, listing each CDR3 protein once. Seen here are some 330,000 distinct CDR3 sequences, under 8.5% observed once, and the top ten hold about 15%. This CDR3 is 16 amino acids long. Germline V gene lookup returns CDR1 SGHTA and CDR2 FQGNSA. V gave up 3 bases and J gave up 5 bases; unmatched junction bases: 10. The specimen sequenced was blood, either unsorted or a sorted T cell fraction (not recorded which). This TCR was recovered from a male donor with ankylosing spondylitis. The chain couples TRBV7-2 to TRBJ1-2; 9 bases match TRBD1. In DNA form, the CDR3 reads TGTGCCAGCAGCTTTGGGGGGACAGGGCAAGGGTATGGCTACACCTTC. Its protein product is CASSFGGTGQGYGYTF.